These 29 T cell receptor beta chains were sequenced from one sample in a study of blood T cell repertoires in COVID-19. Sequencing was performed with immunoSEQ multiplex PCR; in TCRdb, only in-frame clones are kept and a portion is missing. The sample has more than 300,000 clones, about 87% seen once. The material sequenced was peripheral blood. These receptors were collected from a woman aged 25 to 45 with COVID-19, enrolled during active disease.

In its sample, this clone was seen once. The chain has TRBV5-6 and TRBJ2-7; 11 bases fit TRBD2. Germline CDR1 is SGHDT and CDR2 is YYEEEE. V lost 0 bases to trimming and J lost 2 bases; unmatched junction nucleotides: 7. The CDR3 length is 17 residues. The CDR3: CASSLGRLTSGTYEQYF. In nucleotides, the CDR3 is TGTGCCAGCAGCTTGGGGCGTTTGACTAGCGGGACCTACGAGCAGTACTTC.

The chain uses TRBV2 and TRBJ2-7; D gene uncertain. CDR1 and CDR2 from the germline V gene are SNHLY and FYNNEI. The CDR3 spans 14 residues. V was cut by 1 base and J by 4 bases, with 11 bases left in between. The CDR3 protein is CASSEGRSLYEQYF. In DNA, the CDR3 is TGTGCCAGCAGTGAAGGCAGGTCCTTATACGAGCAGTACTTC.

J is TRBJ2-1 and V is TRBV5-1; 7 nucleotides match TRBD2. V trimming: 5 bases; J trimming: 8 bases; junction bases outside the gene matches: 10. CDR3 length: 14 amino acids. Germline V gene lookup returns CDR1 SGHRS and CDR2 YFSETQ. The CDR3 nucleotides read TGCGCCAGCAGAGGACTAGTCGAAAACGATGAGCAGTTCTTC. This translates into CASRGLVENDEQFF.

CDR3 in amino acids: CASSLWTGPYF. The CDR3 region has the DNA TGTGCCAGCAGCCTTTGGACAGGGCCGTACTTC. The chain employs TRBV9 and TRBJ2-7; the match to TRBD1 covers 8 bases. The CDR3 is 11 amino acids. Germline values: CDR1 SGDLS, CDR2 YYNGEE. V shed 4 bases and J 12 bases; nucleotides not matched to a gene: 6.

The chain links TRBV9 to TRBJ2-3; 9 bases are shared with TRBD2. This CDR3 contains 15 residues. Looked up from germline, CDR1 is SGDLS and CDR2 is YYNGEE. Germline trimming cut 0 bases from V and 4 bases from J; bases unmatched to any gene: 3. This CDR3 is CASSVDAGGPDTQYF. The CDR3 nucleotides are TGTGCCAGCAGCGTAGACGCGGGAGGGCCAGATACGCAGTATTTT.

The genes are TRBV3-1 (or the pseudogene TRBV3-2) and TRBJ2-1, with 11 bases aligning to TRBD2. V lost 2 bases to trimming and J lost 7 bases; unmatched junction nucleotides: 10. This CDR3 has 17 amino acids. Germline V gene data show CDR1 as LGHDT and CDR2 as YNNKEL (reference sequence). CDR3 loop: CASSQLRLAGLGNEQFF. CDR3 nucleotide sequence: TGTGCCAGCAGCCAACTCCGACTAGCGGGACTAGGGAATGAGCAGTTCTTC.

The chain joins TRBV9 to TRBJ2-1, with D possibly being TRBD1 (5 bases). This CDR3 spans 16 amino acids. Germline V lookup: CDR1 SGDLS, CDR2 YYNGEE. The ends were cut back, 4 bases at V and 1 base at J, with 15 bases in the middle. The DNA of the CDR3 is TGTGCCAGCAGCTCTAGGGGAAGGGTATCCTACAATGAGCAGTTCTTC. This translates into CASSSRGRVSYNEQFF.

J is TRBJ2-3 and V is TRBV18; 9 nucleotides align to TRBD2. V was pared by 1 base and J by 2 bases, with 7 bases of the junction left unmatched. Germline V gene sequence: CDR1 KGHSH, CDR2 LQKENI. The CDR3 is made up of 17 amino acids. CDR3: CASSPRLAGSSTDTQYF. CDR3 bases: TGTGCCAGCTCACCACGGCTAGCGGGATCCTCCACAGATACGCAGTATTTT.

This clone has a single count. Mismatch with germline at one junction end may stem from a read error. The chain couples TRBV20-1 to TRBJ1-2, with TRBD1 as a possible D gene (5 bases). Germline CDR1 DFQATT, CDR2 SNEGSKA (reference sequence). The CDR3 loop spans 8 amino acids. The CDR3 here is CSARCRVF. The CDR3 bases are TGCAGTGCTAGATGCAGGGTTTTC.

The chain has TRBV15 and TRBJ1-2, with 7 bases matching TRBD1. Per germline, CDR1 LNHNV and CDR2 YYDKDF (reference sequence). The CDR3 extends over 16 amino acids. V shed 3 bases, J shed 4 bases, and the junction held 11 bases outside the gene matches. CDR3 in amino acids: CATSRGATRGPYGYTF. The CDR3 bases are TGTGCCACCAGCAGGGGGGCTACAAGGGGGCCCTATGGCTACACCTTC.

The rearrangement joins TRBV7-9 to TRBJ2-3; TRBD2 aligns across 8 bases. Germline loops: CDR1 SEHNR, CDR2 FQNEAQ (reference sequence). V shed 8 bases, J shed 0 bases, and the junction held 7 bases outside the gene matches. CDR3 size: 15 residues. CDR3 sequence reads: CASPPGGTSTDTQYF. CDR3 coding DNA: TGTGCCAGCCCCCCGGGGGGGACCAGCACAGATACGCAGTATTTT.

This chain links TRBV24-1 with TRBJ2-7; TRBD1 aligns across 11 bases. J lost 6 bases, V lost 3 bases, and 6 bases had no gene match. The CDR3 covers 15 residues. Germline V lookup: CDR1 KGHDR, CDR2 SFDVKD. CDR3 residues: CATSDPGTGGLEQYF. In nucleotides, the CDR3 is TGTGCCACCAGTGATCCCGGGACAGGGGGTCTCGAGCAGTACTTC.

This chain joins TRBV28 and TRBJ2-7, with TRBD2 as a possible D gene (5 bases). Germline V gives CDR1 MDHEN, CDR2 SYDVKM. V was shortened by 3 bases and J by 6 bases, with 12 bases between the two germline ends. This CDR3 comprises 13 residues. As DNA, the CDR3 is TGTGCCAGCAGTTTGCCCTACGCGGGCGAGCAGTACTTC. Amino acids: CASSLPYAGEQYF.

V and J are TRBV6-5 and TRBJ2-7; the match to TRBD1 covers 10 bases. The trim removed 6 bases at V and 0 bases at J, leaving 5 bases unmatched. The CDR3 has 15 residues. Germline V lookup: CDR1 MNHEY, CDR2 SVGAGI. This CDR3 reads CASRPGTGASYEQYF. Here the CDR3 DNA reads TGTGCCAGCAGACCCGGGACAGGGGCCTCCTACGAGCAGTACTTC.

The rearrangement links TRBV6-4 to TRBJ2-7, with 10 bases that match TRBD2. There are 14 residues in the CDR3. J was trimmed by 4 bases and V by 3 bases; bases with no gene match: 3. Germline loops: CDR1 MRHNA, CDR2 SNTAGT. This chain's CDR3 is CASSEASGSYEQYF. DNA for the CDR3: TGTGCCAGCAGTGAGGCTAGCGGGAGTTACGAGCAGTACTTC.

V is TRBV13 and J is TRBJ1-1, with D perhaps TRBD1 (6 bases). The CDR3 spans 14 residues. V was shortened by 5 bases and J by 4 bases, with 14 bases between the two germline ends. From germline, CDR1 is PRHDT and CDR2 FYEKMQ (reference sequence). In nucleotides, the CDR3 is TGTGCCAGCAGCCAGGACAGCGGGGCCACTGAAGCTTTCTTT. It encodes CASSQDSGATEAFF. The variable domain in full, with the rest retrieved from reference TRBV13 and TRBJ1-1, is AAGVIQSPRHLIKEKRETATLKCYPIPRHDTVYWYQQGPGQDPQFLISFYEKMQSDKGSIPDRFSAQQFSDYHSELNMSSLELGDSALYFCASSQDSGATEAFFGQGTRLTVV.

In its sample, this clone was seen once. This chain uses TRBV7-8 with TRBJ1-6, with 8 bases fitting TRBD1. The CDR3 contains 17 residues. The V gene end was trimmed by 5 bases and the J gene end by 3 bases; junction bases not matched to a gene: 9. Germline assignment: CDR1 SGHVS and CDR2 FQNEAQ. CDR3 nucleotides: TGTGCCAGCAGCCCTCACGGACAGGGAGTCTATAATTCACCCCTCCACTTT. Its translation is CASSPHGQGVYNSPLHF. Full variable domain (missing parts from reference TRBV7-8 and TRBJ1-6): GAGVSQSPRYKVAKRGQDVALRCDPISGHVSLFWYQQALGQGPEFLTYFQNEAQLDKSGLPSDRFFAERPEGSVSTLKIQRTQQEDSAVYLCASSPHGQGVYNSPLHFGNGTRLTVT.

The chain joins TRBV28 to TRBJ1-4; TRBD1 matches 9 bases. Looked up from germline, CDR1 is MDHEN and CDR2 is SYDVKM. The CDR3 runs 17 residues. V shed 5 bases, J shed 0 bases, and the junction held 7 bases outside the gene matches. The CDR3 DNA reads TGTGCCAGCAGTCACCGACAGGGGGGGGCAACTAATGAAAAACTGTTTTTT. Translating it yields CASSHRQGGATNEKLFF. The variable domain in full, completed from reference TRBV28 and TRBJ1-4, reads DVKVTQSSRYLVKRTGEKVFLECVQDMDHENMFWYRQDPGLGLRLIYFSYDVKMKEKGDIPEGYSVSREKKERFSLILESASTNQTSMYLCASSHRQGGATNEKLFFGSGTQLSVL.

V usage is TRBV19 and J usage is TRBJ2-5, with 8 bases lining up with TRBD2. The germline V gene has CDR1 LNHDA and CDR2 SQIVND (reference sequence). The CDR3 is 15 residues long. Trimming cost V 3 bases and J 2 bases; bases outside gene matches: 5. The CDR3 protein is CASSIREGVQETQYF. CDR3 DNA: TGTGCCAGTAGTATCCGGGAGGGCGTTCAAGAGACCCAGTACTTC.

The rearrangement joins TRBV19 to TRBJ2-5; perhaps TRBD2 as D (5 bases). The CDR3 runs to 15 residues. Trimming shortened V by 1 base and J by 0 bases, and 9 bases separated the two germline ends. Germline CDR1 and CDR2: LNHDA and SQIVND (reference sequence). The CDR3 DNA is TGTGCCAGTAGTATAGGAAGACTACACCAAGAGACCCAGTACTTC. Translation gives CASSIGRLHQETQYF.

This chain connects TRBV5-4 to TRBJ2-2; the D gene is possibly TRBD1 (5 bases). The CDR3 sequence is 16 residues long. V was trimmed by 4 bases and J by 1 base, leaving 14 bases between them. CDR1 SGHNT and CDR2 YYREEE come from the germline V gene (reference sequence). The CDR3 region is CASSQEDIMNTGELFF. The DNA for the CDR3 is TGTGCCAGCAGCCAAGAGGACATTATGAACACCGGGGAGCTGTTTTTT.

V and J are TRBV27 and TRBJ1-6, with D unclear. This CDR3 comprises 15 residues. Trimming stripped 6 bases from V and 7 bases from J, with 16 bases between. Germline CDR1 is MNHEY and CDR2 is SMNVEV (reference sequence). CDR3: CASSPRSNTNSPLHF. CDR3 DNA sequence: TGTGCCAGCAGCCCGCGGTCCAATACCAATTCACCCCTCCACTTT.

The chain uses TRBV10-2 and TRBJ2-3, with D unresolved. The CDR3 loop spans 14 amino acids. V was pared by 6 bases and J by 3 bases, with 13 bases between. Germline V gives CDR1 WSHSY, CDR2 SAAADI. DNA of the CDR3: TGCGCCAGCAGGAGTCTGTCGTCAACAGATACGCAGTATTTT. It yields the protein CASRSLSSTDTQYF.

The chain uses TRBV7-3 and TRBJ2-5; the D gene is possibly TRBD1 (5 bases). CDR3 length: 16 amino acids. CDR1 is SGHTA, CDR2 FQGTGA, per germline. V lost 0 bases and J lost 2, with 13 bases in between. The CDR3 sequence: CASSLTGDWRQETQYF. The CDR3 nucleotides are TGTGCCAGCAGCTTAACAGGGGATTGGCGGCAAGAGACCCAGTACTTC.

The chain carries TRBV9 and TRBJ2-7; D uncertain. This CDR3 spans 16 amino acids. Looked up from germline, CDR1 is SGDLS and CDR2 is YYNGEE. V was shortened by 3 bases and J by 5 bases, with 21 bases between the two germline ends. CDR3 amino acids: CASSESWAVLPNEQYF. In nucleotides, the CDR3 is TGTGCCAGCAGCGAGTCTTGGGCCGTGTTACCTAACGAGCAGTACTTC.

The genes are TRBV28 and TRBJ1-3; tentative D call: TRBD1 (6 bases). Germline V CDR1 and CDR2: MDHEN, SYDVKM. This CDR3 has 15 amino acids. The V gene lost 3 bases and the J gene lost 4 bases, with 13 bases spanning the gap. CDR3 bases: TGTGCCAGCAGTTTGCGTTCCACAGGGGGAAACACCATATATTTT. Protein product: CASSLRSTGGNTIYF.

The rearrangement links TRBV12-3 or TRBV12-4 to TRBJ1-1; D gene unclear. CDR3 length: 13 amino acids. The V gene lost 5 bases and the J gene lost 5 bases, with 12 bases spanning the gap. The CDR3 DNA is TGTGCCAGCAGTATCACTGAAGTGACTGAAGCTTTCTTT. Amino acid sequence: CASSITEVTEAFF.

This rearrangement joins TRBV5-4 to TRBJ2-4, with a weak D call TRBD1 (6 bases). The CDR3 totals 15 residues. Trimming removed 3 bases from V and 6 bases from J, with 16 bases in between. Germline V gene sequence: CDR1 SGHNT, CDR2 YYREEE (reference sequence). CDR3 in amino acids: CASSSSGASANIQYF. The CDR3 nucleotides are TGTGCCAGCAGCTCTTCAGGGGCGAGCGCAAACATTCAGTACTTC. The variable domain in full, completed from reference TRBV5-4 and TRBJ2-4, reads ETGVTQSPTHLIKTRGQQVTLRCSSQSGHNTVSWYQQALGQGPQFIFQYYREEENGRGNFPPRFSGLQFPNYSSELNVNALELDDSALYLCASSSSGASANIQYFGAGTRLSVL.

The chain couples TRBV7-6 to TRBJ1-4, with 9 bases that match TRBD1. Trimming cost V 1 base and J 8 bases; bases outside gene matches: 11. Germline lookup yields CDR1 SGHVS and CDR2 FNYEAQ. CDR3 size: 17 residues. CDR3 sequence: CASSLGGQGGPTEKLFF. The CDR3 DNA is TGTGCCAGCAGCTTAGGGGGACAGGGCGGCCCTACCGAAAAACTGTTTTTT.